This T cell receptor beta chain stems from a study of T cell repertoires in cytomegalovirus infection. This clonotype was observed many times. V was clipped by 4 bases and J by 0 bases; unmatched bases: 10. The CDR3 contains 17 residues. Per germline, CDR1 SGHKS and CDR2 YYEKEE (reference sequence). MiXCR, applied by TCRdb to the reads, yields one record per CDR3 protein. The sample lists almost 500,000 distinct CDR3 sequences; 11% were seen once. The chain has TRBV5-5 and TRBJ1-2; TRBD1 aligns across 9 bases. The clonotype was recovered from a human donor in good health (CMV status not recorded). Some clones in this sample may be carry-over from other donors' samples. Sequencing was performed on PBMCs. The CDR3 region has the DNA TGTGCCAGCAGCCGAAGGGACAGGGTAGATACTAACTATGGCTACACCTTC. This translates into CASSRRDRVDTNYGYTF. Based on the CDR3 plus reference TRBV5-5 and TRBJ1-2, the full variable domain is DAGVTQSPTHLIKTRGQQVTLRCSPISGHKSVSWYQQVLGQGPQFIFQYYEKEERGRGNFPDRFSARQFPNYSSELNVNALLLGDSALYLCASSRRDRVDTNYGYTFGSGTRLTVV.